This T cell receptor beta chain was profiled in a study of blood T cell repertoires in COVID-19. As for the study in general: Researchers got acute and convalescent COVID-19 samples from the United States, Italy and Spain. T cells, B-cell-depleted T cells, or PBMCs supplied cDNA or gDNA.

Participants were placed into cohorts based on the clinical history they reported. Authors' analysis steps: Cell counts per sample came from amplifying reference gene primers. Clones were sequenced by immunoSEQ multiplex PCR, and TCRdb holds only the in-frame ones, with some missing. That table gives V, J and clone size, and the DNA gave D and trimming. The table has under 200,000 clones, 65% to 90% seen once. The CDR3 covers 14 residues. Looked up from germline, CDR1 is SGHTA and CDR2 is FQGNSA. The J segment lost 4 bases and the V segment lost 0 bases, leaving 3 bases of the junction unmatched. J is TRBJ2-7 and V is TRBV7-2; 7 positions agree with TRBD1. This TCR came from a woman aged 60-75 years with acute COVID-19. The source material was PBMCs or T cells enriched from blood (not recorded which). Here the CDR3 DNA reads TGTGCCAGCAGCTTAGCGCAGGGGGTATACGAGCAGTACTTC. This gives the protein CASSLAQGVYEQYF.